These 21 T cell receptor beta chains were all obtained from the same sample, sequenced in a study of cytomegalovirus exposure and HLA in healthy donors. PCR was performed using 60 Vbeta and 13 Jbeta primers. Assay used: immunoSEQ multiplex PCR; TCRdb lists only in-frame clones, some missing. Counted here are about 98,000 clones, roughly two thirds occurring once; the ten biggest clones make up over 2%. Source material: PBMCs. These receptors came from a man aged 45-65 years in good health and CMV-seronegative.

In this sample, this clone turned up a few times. CDR3: CAIRRTGDYYGYTF. CDR3 bases: TGTGCCATCAGAAGGACAGGGGACTACTATGGCTACACCTTC. The chain is built from TRBV10-3 and TRBJ1-2, with TRBD1 matching 9 bases. The length of the CDR3 is 14 residues. CDR1 and CDR2 (germline): ENHRY, SYGVKD. Trimming removed 6 bases from V and 3 bases from J; junction bases left unmatched: 5.

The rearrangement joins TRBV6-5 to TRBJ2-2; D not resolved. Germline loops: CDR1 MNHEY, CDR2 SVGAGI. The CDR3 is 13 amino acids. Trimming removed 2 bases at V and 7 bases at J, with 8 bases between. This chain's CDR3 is CASSYDADGELFF. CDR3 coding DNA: TGTGCCAGCAGTTACGACGCGGACGGGGAGCTGTTTTTT.

The chain's CDR3 is CASSLDSNYGYTF. The CDR3, as DNA: TGTGCCAGCAGCTTGGACAGCAACTATGGCTACACCTTC. This sequence joins TRBV5-6 and TRBJ1-2; D is ambiguous. The CDR3 covers 13 residues. V was shortened by 0 bases and J by 2 bases, with 5 bases between the two germline ends. CDR1 is SGHDT, CDR2 YYEEEE, per germline.

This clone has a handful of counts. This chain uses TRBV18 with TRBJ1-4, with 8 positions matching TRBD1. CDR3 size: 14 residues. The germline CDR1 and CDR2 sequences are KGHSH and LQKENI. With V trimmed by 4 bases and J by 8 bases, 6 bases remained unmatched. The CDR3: CASSRGQGGEKLFF. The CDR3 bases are TGTGCCAGCTCACGCGGACAGGGTGGCGAAAAACTGTTTTTT.

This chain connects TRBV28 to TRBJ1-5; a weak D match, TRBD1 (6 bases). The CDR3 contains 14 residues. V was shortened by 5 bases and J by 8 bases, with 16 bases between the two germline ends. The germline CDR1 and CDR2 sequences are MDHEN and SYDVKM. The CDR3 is CASSRTGFREPQHF. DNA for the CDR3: TGTGCCAGCAGTCGTACAGGGTTTAGGGAGCCCCAGCATTTT.

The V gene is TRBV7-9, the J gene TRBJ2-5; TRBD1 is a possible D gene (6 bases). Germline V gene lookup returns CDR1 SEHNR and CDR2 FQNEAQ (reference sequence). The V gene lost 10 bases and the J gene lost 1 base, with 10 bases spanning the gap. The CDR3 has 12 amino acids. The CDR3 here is CATRDTQETQYF. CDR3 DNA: TGTGCCACCCGGGACACCCAAGAGACCCAGTACTTC.

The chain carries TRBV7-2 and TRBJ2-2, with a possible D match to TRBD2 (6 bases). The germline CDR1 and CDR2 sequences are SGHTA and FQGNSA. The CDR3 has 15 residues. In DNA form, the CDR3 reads TGTGCGACCAGCCCCGCTAGCGTGAACACCGGGGAGCTGTTTTTT. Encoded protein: CATSPASVNTGELFF.

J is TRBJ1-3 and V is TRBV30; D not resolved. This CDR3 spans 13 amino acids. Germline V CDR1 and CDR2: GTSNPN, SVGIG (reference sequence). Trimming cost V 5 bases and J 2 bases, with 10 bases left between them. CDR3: CAWSTGPGNTIYF. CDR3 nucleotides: TGTGCCTGGTCGACTGGTCCTGGAAACACCATATATTTT.

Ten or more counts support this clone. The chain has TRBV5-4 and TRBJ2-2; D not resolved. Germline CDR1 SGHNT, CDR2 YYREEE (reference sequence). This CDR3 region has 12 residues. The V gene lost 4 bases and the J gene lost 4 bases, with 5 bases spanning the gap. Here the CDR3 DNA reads TGTGCCAGCAGCAGAGGCACCGGGGAGCTGTTTTTT. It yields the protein CASSRGTGELFF.

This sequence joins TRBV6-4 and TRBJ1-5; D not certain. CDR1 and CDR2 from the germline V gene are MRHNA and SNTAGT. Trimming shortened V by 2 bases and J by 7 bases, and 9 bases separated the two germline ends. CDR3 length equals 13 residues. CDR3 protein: CASSDLPSQPQHF. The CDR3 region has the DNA TGTGCCAGCAGTGACCTACCTAGCCAGCCCCAGCATTTT.

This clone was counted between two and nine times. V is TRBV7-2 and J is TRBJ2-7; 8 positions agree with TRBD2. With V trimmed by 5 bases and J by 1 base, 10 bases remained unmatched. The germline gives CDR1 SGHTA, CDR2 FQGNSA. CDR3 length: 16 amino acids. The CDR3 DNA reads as TGTGCCAGCAGCCCACAAACTGGACTAGCATCCTACGAGCAGTACTTC. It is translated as CASSPQTGLASYEQYF.

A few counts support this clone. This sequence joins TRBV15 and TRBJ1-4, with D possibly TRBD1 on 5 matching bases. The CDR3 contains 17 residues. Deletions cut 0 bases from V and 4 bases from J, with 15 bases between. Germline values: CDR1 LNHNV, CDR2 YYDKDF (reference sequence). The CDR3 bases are TGTGCCACCAGCAGAGATGGAGCAGGAGGGGATAATGAAAAACTGTTTTTT. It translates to CATSRDGAGGDNEKLFF. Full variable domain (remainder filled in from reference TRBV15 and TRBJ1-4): DAMVIQNPRYQVTQFGKPVTLSCSQTLNHNVMYWYQQKSSQAPKLLFHYYDKDFNNEADTPDNFQSRRPNTSFCFLDIRSPGLGDTAMYLCATSRDGAGGDNEKLFFGSGTQLSVL.

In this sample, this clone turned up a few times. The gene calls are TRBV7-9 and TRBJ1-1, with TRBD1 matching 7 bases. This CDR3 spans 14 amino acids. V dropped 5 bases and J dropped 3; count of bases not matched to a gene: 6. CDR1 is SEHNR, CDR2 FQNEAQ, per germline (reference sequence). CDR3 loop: CASSRQGSDTEAFF. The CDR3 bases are TGTGCCAGCAGCAGACAGGGTAGCGACACTGAAGCTTTCTTT.

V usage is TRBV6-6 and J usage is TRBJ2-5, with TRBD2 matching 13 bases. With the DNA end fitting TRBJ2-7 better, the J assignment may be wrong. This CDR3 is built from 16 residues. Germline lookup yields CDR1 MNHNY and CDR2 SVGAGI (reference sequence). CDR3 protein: CASSSGTSGTAYEQYF. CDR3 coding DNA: TGTGCCAGCAGTTCGGGGACTAGCGGGACCGCCTACGAGCAGTACTTC.

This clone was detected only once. CDR3 amino acids: CSVGLVARSNTGELFF. CDR3 in DNA: TGCAGCGTTGGACTAGTCGCGAGGAGTAACACCGGGGAGCTGTTTTTT. The chain uses TRBV29-1 and TRBJ2-2; D possibly corresponds to TRBD2 (6 bases). Germline values: CDR1 SQVTM, CDR2 ANQGSEA. The CDR3 has 16 amino acids. V was cut by 4 bases and J by 2 bases, with 17 bases left in between.

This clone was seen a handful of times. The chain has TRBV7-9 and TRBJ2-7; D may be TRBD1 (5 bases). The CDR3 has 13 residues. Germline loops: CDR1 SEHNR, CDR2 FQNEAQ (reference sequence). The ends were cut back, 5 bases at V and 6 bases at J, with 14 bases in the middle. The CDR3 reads CASSPPLGREQYF. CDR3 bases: TGTGCCAGCAGCCCACCCCTGGGGCGCGAGCAGTACTTC.

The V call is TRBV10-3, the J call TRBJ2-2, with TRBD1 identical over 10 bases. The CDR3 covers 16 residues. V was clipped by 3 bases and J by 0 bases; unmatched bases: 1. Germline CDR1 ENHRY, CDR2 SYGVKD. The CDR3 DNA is TGTGCCATCAGTGAAGGGACAGGGGCGAACACCGGGGAGCTGTTTTTT. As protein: CAISEGTGANTGELFF.

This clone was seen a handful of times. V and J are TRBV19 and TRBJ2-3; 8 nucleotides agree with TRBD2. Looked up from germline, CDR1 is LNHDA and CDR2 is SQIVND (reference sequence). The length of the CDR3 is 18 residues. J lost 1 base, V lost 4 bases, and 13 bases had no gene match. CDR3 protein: CASSTSLLAVGGTDTQYF. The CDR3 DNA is TGTGCCAGTAGTACCTCCCTACTAGCGGTGGGTGGCACAGATACGCAGTATTTT.

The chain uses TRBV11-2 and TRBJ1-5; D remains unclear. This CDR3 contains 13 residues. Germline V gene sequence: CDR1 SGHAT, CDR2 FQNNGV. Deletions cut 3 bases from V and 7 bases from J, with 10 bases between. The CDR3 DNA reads TGTGCCAGCAGCTTTTCGGAGGACCAGCCCCAGCATTTT. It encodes CASSFSEDQPQHF.

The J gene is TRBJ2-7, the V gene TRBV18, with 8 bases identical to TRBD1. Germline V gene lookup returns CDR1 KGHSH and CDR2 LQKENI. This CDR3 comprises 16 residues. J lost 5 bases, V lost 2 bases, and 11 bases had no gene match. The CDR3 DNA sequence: TGTGCCAGCTCACCAAACGAGCGGACAGGGAGCAACGAGCAGTACTTC. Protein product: CASSPNERTGSNEQYF. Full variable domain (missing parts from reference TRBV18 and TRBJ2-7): NAGVMQNPRHLVRRRGQEARLRCSPMKGHSHVYWYRQLPEEGLKFMVYLQKENIIDESGMPKERFSAEFPKEGPSILRIQQVVRGDSAAYFCASSPNERTGSNEQYFGPGTRLTVT.

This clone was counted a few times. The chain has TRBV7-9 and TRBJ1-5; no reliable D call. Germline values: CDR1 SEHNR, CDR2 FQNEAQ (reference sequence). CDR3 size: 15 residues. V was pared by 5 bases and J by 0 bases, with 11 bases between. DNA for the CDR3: TGTGCCAGCAGCATCGGAGAGGTTAGCAATCAGCCCCAGCATTTT. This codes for CASSIGEVSNQPQHF.